The 7 T cell receptor beta chains below all came from one sample that was sequenced in a study of CD8 T cells in Susac syndrome. After extraction with the RNeasy kit, roughly 0.5 to 1 ug of the RNA was reverse transcribed using random hexamers. Each CDR3 protein is one row after TCRdb ran MiXCR on the immunoSEQ multiplex PCR reads. The sample includes more than 75,000 distinct CDR3 sequences, 80% to 95% of them seen just once. The sequencing input was CD8+ T cells from PBMCs. Receptors were obtained from a human donor in good health.

Only one count was recorded for this clonotype. The chain combines TRBV23-1 with TRBJ1-3, with TRBD1 as a possible D gene (5 bases). TRBV23-1 belongs to the ORF category, with a function that is uncertain. This CDR3 has 16 residues. V was trimmed by 10 bases and J by 4 bases, leaving 23 bases between them. The chain's CDR3 is CANLAGTAGTGNTIYF. The CDR3 region has the DNA TGCGCCAATCTGGCCGGGACCGCCGGGACGGGAAACACCATATATTTT.

This chain connects TRBV12-3 or TRBV12-4 to TRBJ2-7; possible D gene TRBD2, 5 bases. This CDR3 region has 15 residues. V was pared by 1 base and J by 2 bases, with 12 bases between. The CDR3 DNA reads as TGTGCCAGCAGTTTAGGCGGGCTGATAACCTACGAGCAGTACTTC. It translates to CASSLGGLITYEQYF.

The gene calls are TRBV30 and TRBJ1-1; D remains unclear. CDR1 and CDR2 from the germline V gene are GTSNPN and SVGIG (reference sequence). The CDR3 runs to 13 residues. The ends were cut back, 1 base at V and 0 bases at J, with 6 bases in the middle. In DNA, the CDR3 is TGTGCCTGGAGTGAGGATGTGAACACTGAAGCTTTCTTT. Translating it yields CAWSEDVNTEAFF.

The chain uses TRBV18 and TRBJ1-5; D gene uncertain. Trimming removed 2 bases from V and 4 bases from J, with 6 bases in between. Germline CDR1 is KGHSH and CDR2 is LQKENI. CDR3 size: 13 residues. The DNA of the CDR3 is TGTGCCAGCTCACCAGAGTTTAATCAGCCCCAGCATTTT. It yields the protein CASSPEFNQPQHF.

The CDR3 nucleotides read TGCAGTGCTAGAGACACGGGGGGACAAGAGACCCAGTACTTC. This codes for CSARDTGGQETQYF. The V call is TRBV20-1, the J call TRBJ2-5; 7 bases fit TRBD2. V lost 0 bases, J lost 2 bases, and 3 bases stayed unmatched. The CDR3 length is 14 residues. Germline-derived CDR1 and CDR2 are DFQATT and SNEGSKA (reference sequence).

This clonotype was counted a few times. This sequence joins TRBV6-5 and TRBJ1-6; D uncertain. V was cut by 0 bases and J by 8 bases, with 5 bases left in between. Germline V lookup: CDR1 MNHEY, CDR2 SVGAGI. This CDR3 comprises 13 residues. Here the CDR3 DNA reads TGTGCCAGCAGTTACTCTAGGTATTCACCCCTCCACTTT. Translating it yields CASSYSRYSPLHF.

V gene TRBV12-5 combines with J gene TRBJ2-5; D unclear. The V gene lost 5 bases and the J gene lost 5 bases, with 6 bases spanning the gap. The CDR3 spans 11 residues. Per germline, CDR1 LGHNT and CDR2 FRNRAP. The CDR3: CASGHLETQYF. The CDR3, as DNA: TGTGCTAGTGGTCACCTCGAGACCCAGTACTTC. The full variable domain, in which reference TRBV12-5 and TRBJ2-5 provide the parts outside the CDR3, is DARVTQTPRHKVTEMGQEVTMRCQPILGHNTVFWYRQTMMQGLELLAYFRNRAPLDDSGMPKDRFSAEMPDATLATLKIQPSEPRDSAVYFCASGHLETQYFGPGTRLLVL.